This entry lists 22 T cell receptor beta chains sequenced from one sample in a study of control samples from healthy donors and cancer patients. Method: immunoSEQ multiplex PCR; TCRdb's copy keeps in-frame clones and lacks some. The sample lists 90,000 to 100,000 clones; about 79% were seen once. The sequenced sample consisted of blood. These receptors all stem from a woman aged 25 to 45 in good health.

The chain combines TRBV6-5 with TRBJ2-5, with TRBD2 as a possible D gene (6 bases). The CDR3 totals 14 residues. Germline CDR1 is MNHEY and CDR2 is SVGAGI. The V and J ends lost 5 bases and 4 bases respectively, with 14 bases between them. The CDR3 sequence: CASSQWGVGETQYF. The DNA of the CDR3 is TGTGCCAGCAGTCAGTGGGGGGTAGGAGAGACCCAGTACTTC.

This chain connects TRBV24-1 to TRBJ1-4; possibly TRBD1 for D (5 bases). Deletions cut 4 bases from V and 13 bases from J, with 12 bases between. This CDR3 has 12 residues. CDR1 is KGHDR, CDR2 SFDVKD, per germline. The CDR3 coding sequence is TGTGCCACCAGTGAGCAGGGACGGTTACTGTTTTTT. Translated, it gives CATSEQGRLLFF.

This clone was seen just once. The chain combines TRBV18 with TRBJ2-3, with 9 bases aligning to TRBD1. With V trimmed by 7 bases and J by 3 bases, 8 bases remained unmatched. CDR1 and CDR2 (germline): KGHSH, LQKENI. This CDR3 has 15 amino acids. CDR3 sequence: CASYGTGKGTDTQYF. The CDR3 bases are TGTGCCAGCTATGGGACAGGGAAAGGGACAGATACGCAGTATTTT.

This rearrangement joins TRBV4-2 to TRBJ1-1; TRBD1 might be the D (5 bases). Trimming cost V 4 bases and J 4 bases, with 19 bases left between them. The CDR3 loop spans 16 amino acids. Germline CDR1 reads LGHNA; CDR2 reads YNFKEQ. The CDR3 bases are TGTGCCAGCAGCCCAAGATCGATACAGAGGGGCACTGAAGCTTTCTTT. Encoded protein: CASSPRSIQRGTEAFF.

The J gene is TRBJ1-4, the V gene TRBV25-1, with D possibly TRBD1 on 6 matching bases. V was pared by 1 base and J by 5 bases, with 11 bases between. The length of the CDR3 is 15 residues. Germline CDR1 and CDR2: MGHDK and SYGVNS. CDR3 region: CASSESGAPNEKLFF. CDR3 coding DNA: TGTGCCAGCAGTGAATCGGGGGCGCCCAATGAAAAACTGTTTTTT. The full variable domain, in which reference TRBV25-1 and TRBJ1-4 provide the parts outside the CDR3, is EADIYQTPRYLVIGTGKKITLECSQTMGHDKMYWYQQDPGMELHLIHYSYGVNSTEKGDLSSESTVSRIRTEHFPLTLESARPSHTSQYLCASSESGAPNEKLFFGSGTQLSVL.

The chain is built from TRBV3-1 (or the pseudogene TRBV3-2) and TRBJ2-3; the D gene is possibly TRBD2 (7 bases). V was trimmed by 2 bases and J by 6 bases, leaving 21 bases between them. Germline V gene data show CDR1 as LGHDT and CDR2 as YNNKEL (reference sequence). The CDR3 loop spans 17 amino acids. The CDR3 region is CASSQSGGGLATDTQYF. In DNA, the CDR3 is TGTGCCAGCAGCCAAAGTGGGGGGGGGCTAGCGACTGATACGCAGTATTTT.

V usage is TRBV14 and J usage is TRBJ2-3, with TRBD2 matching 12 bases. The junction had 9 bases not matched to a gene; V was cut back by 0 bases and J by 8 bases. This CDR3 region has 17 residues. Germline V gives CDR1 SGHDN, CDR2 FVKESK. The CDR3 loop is CASSQDTLAGGLGTQYF. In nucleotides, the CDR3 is TGTGCCAGCAGCCAAGATACCCTAGCGGGGGGGCTAGGTACGCAGTATTTT.

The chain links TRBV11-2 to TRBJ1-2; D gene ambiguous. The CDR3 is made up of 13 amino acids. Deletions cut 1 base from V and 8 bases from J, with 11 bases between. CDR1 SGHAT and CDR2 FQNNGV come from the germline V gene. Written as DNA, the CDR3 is TGTGCCAGCAGCTTAGCTGGAGGGAACGGCTACACCTTC. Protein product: CASSLAGGNGYTF.

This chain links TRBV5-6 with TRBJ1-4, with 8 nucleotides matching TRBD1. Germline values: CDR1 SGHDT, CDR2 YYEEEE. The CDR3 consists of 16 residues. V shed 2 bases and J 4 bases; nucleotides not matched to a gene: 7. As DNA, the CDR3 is TGTGCCAGCAGCTTTTCGGGACAGGTAGTTAATGAAAAACTGTTTTTT. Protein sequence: CASSFSGQVVNEKLFF. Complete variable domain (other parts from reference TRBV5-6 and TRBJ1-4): DAGVTQSPTHLIKTRGQQVTLRCSPKSGHDTVSWYQQALGQGPQFIFQYYEEEERQRGNFPDRFSGHQFPNYSSELNVNALLLGDSALYLCASSFSGQVVNEKLFFGSGTQLSVL.

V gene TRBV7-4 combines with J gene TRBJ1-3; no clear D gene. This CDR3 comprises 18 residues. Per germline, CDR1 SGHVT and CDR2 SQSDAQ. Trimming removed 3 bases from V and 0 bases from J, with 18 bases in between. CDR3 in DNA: TGTGCCAGCAGCTTTCCTGGTCCCCGGACTCACTCTGGAAACACCATATATTTT. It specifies CASSFPGPRTHSGNTIYF.

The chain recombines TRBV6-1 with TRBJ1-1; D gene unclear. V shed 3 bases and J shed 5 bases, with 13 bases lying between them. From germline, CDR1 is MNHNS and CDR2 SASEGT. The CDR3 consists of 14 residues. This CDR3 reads CASSEVGVGTEAFF. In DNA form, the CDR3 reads TGTGCCAGCAGTGAGGTGGGCGTGGGAACTGAAGCTTTCTTT.

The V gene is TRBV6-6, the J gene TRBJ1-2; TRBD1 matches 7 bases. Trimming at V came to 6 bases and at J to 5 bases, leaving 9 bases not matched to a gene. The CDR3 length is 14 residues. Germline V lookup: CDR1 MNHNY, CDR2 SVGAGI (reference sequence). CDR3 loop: CASSPLGTVYGYTF. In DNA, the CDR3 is TGTGCCAGCAGCCCTCTGGGGACAGTTTATGGCTACACCTTC.

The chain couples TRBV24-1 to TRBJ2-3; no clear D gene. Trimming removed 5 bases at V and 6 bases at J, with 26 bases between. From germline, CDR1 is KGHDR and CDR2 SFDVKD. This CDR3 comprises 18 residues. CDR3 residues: CATSGVRLAGGKWDTQYF. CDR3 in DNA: TGTGCCACCAGTGGGGTTAGGTTGGCAGGCGGTAAATGGGATACGCAGTATTTT.

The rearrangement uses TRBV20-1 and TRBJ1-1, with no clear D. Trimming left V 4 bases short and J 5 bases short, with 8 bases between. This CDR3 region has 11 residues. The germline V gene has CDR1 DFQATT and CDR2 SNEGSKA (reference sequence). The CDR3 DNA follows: TGCAGTGCTAAATTCAGAACTGAAGCTTTCTTT. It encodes CSAKFRTEAFF.

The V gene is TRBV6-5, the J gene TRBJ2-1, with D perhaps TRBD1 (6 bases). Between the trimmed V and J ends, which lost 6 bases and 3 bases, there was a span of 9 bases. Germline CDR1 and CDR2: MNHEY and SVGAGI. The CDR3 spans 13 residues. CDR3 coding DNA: TGTGCCAGCAGCATGGACAGCTACAATGAGCAGTTCTTC. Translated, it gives CASSMDSYNEQFF.

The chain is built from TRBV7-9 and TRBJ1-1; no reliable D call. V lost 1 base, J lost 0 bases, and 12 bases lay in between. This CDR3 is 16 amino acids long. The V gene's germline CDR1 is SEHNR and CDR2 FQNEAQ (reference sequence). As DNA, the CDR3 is TGTGCCAGCAGCTTAGGGCAGCGTTACATGAACACTGAAGCTTTCTTT. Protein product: CASSLGQRYMNTEAFF.

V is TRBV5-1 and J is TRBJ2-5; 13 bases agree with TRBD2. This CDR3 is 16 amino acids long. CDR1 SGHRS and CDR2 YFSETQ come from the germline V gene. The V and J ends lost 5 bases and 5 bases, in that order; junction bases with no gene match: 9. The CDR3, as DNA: TGCGCCAGCAGACCCGGGACTAGCGGGGTTTGGGAGACCCAGTACTTC. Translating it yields CASRPGTSGVWETQYF.

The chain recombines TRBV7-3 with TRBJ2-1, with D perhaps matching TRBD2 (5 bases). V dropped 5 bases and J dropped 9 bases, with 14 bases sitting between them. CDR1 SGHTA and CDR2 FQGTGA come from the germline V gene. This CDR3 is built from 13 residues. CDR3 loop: CASSRSTSSEQFF. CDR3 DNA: TGTGCCAGCAGCCGATCCACTAGTAGTGAGCAGTTCTTC.

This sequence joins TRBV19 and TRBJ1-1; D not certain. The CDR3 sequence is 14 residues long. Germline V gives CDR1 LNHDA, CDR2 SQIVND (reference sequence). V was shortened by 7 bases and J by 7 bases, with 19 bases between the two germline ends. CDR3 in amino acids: CASTEVGNKGEAFF. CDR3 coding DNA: TGTGCCAGTACCGAGGTGGGGAACAAAGGTGAAGCTTTCTTT. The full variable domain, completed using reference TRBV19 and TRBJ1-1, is DGGITQSPKYLFRKEGQNVTLSCEQNLNHDAMYWYRQDPGQGLRLIYYSQIVNDFQKGDIAEGYSVSREKKESFPLTVTSAQKNPTAFYLCASTEVGNKGEAFFGQGTRLTVV.

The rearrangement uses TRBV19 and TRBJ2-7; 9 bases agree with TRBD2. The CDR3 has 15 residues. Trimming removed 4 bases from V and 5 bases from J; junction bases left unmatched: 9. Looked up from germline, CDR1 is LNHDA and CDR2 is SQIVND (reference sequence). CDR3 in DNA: TGTGCCAGTAGTAGCGGGACTAGCAAGGGCAACGAGCAGTACTTC. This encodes CASSSGTSKGNEQYF.

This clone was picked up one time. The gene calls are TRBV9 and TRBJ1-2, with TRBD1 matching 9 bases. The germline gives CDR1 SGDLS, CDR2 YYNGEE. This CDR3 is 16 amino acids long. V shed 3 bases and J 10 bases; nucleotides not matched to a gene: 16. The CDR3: CASSARQGGSMLDYTF. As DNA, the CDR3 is TGTGCCAGCAGCGCTAGACAGGGGGGCTCTATGTTGGACTACACCTTC.

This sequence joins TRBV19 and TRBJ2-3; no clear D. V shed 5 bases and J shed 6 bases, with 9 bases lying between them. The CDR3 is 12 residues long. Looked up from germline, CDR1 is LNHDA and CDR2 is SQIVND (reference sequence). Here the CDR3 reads CASSPQWDTQYF. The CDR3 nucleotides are TGTGCCAGTAGTCCCCAGTGGGATACGCAGTATTTT.